One TCR beta chain is described in this entry. Which antigen it targets is not known. Base qualities are not recorded, but no much larger clone differs from it by a single base. This record belongs to a study of T cell changes during pregnancy in multiple sclerosis (dated by TCRdb to about 2019). Regarding the study in general: In women with multiple sclerosis, the researchers looked at how the T cell repertoire shifted as pregnancy progressed.

Trimming leaves V shorter by 5 bases and J shorter by 2 bases, with the junction holding 10 bases beyond the gene matches. The germline V gene supplies CDR1 SGHVS and CDR2 FQNEAQ. The CDR3 has 16 amino acids, counting the end cysteine and phenylalanine. Here the CDR3 DNA is all that survives: 48 bases in frame from base 1. The protocol used for the library was the immunoSEQ multiplex PCR assay. The source is immuneACCESS, and TCRdb retained only in-frame sequences with V and J called. Part of the clones is not carried over; for the studies checked, unresolved V genes explain less than half of this, and the remainder is unexplained. The sample table contains about 93,000 clones; only one count was recorded for over 80% of them. The ten largest clonotypes hold more than 2% of the sample.

The material sequenced was peripheral blood, taken after pregnancy. The rearranged segments are TRBV7-8 and TRBJ1-2; the junction holds 8 bases that match TRBD1. The receptor was derived from a female donor with multiple sclerosis, enrolled in a pregnancy study. The CDR3 has the sequence CASSRSRTGQNYGYTF. The DNA sequence is as follows: TGTGCCAGCAGCCGCTCCAGGACAGGGCAGAACTATGGCTACACCTTC.